A single sample is the source of the 8 T cell receptor beta chains below, sequenced in a study of blood T cell repertoires in COVID-19. TCRdb keeps only in-frame clones here, not all; method: immunoSEQ multiplex PCR. Of 150,000 to 200,000 clones listed, roughly 88% were seen once; the top ten hold around 6.7%. Source material: PBMCs or T cells enriched from blood (not recorded which). The receptors derive from a woman aged 50 to 65 who had recovered from COVID-19.

The chain is built from TRBV20-1 and TRBJ2-7, with D perhaps matching TRBD1 (5 bases). The CDR3 totals 15 residues. Germline V CDR1 and CDR2: DFQATT, SNEGSKA (reference sequence). Trimming removed 3 bases from V and 2 bases from J, with 17 bases in between. The CDR3 is CSASRLGQGPYEQYF. In DNA, the CDR3 is TGCAGTGCTAGTCGGCTGGGCCAGGGTCCCTACGAGCAGTACTTC.

The sample holds a few counts of this clone. This specimen includes other DNA sequences encoding the same CDR3. The chain couples TRBV7-9 to TRBJ1-6, with 7 bases lining up with TRBD1. The length of the CDR3 is 18 residues. Germline V gene sequence: CDR1 SEHNR, CDR2 FQNEAQ (reference sequence). J was trimmed by 0 bases and V by 5 bases; bases with no gene match: 10. This CDR3 reads CASSLRQGLGSYNSPLHF. The CDR3 DNA reads as TGTGCCAGCAGCCTCAGACAGGGTTTGGGCTCCTATAATTCACCCCTCCACTTT. Full variable domain (outside the CDR3, taken from reference TRBV7-9 and TRBJ1-6): DTGVSQNPRHKITKRGQNVTFRCDPISEHNRLYWYRQTLGQGPEFLTYFQNEAQLEKSRLLSDRFSAERPKGSFSTLEIQRTEQGDSAMYLCASSLRQGLGSYNSPLHFGNGTRLTVT.

This rearrangement joins TRBV19 to TRBJ2-7; possibly TRBD1 for D (6 bases). CDR3 length: 14 amino acids. Looked up from germline, CDR1 is LNHDA and CDR2 is SQIVND (reference sequence). The V end lost 5 bases, the J end lost 9 bases, and 20 bases lay between the germline ends. CDR3 amino acids: CASSSPGQALGQYF. For the CDR3, the DNA is TGTGCCAGTAGTTCCCCGGGACAAGCTCTGGGGCAGTACTTC. The full variable domain, its missing parts supplied by reference TRBV19 and TRBJ2-7, is DGGITQSPKYLFRKEGQNVTLSCEQNLNHDAMYWYRQDPGQGLRLIYYSQIVNDFQKGDIAEGYSVSREKKESFPLTVTSAQKNPTAFYLCASSSPGQALGQYFGPGTRLTVT.

The chain couples TRBV24-1 to TRBJ2-3; a possible D gene is TRBD1 (5 bases). The CDR3 is 18 amino acids. V shed 3 bases and J shed 2 bases, with 20 bases lying between them. CDR1 is KGHDR and CDR2 is SFDVKD in the germline V gene. This CDR3 reads CATSDGAAEFLPTDTQYF. CDR3 nucleotides: TGTGCCACCAGTGATGGGGCGGCTGAATTCTTACCCACAGATACGCAGTATTTT.

The chain couples TRBV9 to TRBJ2-3; a weak D match, TRBD1 (6 bases). Trimming removed 0 bases at V and 4 bases at J, with 18 bases between. Germline assignment: CDR1 SGDLS and CDR2 YYNGEE. The CDR3 runs to 17 residues. CDR3 sequence: CASSVGVSGKGADTQYF. CDR3 nucleotide sequence: TGTGCCAGCAGCGTAGGGGTCTCGGGAAAGGGGGCAGATACGCAGTATTTT.

The rearrangement uses TRBV4-1 and TRBJ1-4; 8 nucleotides line up with TRBD1. Germline V gene data show CDR1 as MGHRA and CDR2 as YSYEKL. J was trimmed by 8 bases and V by 3 bases; bases with no gene match: 5. The CDR3 totals 14 residues. DNA of the CDR3: TGCGCCAGCAGCCAGGACAGGGTGTACGAAAAACTGTTTTTT. Translation: CASSQDRVYEKLFF.

This sequence joins TRBV30 and TRBJ2-7, with 8 positions matching TRBD2. Germline CDR1 and CDR2: GTSNPN and SVGIG (reference sequence). V shed 0 bases, J shed 6 bases, and the junction held 7 bases outside the gene matches. The CDR3 runs 14 residues. CDR3 sequence (DNA): TGTGCCTGGAGTGTGGGGACTAGTTCCGGCGAGCAGTACTTC. This codes for CAWSVGTSSGEQYF.

This clone was counted a few times. The chain employs TRBV6-2 or TRBV6-3 and TRBJ2-7; D is possibly TRBD2 (5 bases). The CDR3 contains 13 residues. The V end lost 6 bases, the J end lost 4 bases, and 13 bases lay between the germline ends. The germline CDR1 and CDR2 sequences are MNHEY and SVGEGT. The CDR3 sequence is CASSYEQRYEQYF. The CDR3 bases are TGTGCCAGCAGCTATGAACAGCGGTACGAGCAGTACTTC.